Listed below are T cell receptor beta chains from one sample, sequenced in a study of T cells after yellow fever vaccination. TCRdb re-derived calls from the 5' RACE reads in MiXCR, one entry per CDR3 protein. The sample yields about 330,000 distinct CDR3 sequences, approximately 7% seen once. Sequenced here: PBMCs, sampled around 45 days after the first yellow fever vaccination. Receptor source: a man aged 18 to 29 who received the YFV17D yellow fever vaccine. The CDR3 runs from the conserved cysteine through the conserved F or W. D genes are given only for firm matches. Some rows have no size entry. The others give once, few or many, or a class for an expanded clone.

j_gene: TRBJ2-1
abundance: few
v_gene: TRBV5-4
d_gene: TRBD2
CDR3aa: CASSFQGGVDEQFF
CDR3nt: TGTGCCAGCAGCTTCCAGGGAGGGGTCGATGAGCAGTTCTTC

j_gene: TRBJ2-3
abundance: few
v_gene: TRBV5-6
d_gene: TRBD1
CDR3aa: CASSLNQGVVDTQYF
CDR3nt: TGTGCCAGCAGCTTGAACCAGGGGGTCGTAGATACGCAGTATTTT

j_gene: TRBJ2-3
abundance: many
v_gene: TRBV5-1
d_gene: NA
CDR3aa: CASSSNAQDTQYF
CDR3nt: TGCGCCAGCAGCTCCAACGCTCAGGATACGCAGTATTTT

j_gene: TRBJ2-5
abundance: many
v_gene: TRBV5-1
d_gene: TRBD1
CDR3aa: CASSSSRQGGTQYF
CDR3nt: TGCGCCAGCAGTTCCTCCCGACAGGGCGGGACCCAGTACTTC

j_gene: TRBJ1-6
abundance: many
v_gene: TRBV4-2
d_gene: NA
CDR3aa: CASSERGGSYNSPLHF
CDR3nt: TGTGCCAGCAGTGAGCGGGGTGGCTCCTATAATTCACCCCTCCACTTT

j_gene: TRBJ1-5
abundance: NA
v_gene: TRBV30
d_gene: NA
CDR3aa: CAWSVRSNQPQHF
CDR3nt: TGTGCCTGGAGTGTAAGGTCAAATCAGCCCCAGCATTTT

j_gene: TRBJ2-7
abundance: many
v_gene: TRBV14
d_gene: NA
CDR3aa: CASSQDYYEQYF
CDR3nt: TGTGCCAGCAGCCAAGACTACTACGAGCAGTACTTC

j_gene: TRBJ1-1
abundance: many
v_gene: TRBV7-2
d_gene: NA
CDR3aa: CASSRRSMNTEAFF
CDR3nt: TGTGCCAGCAGCCGTCGATCCATGAACACTGAAGCTTTCTTT

j_gene: TRBJ2-7
abundance: few
v_gene: TRBV12-3/TRBV12-4
d_gene: TRBD2
CDR3aa: CASSLMQTSGGGYEQYF
CDR3nt: TGTGCCAGCAGTTTAATGCAGACTAGCGGGGGGGGCTACGAGCAGTACTTC

j_gene: TRBJ2-7
abundance: NA
v_gene: TRBV18
d_gene: NA
CDR3aa: CASSPGGWEQYF
CDR3nt: TGTGCCAGCTCACCCGGGGGCTGGGAGCAGTACTTC

j_gene: TRBJ2-1
abundance: few
v_gene: TRBV5-1
d_gene: TRBD2
CDR3aa: CASKLAGGFHNEQFF
CDR3nt: TGCGCCAGCAAATTAGCGGGGGGTTTCCACAATGAGCAGTTCTTC

j_gene: TRBJ1-5
abundance: NA
v_gene: TRBV7-2
d_gene: NA
CDR3aa: CASSSIRNQPQHF
CDR3nt: TGTGCCAGCAGCTCTATTCGGAATCAGCCCCAGCATTTT

j_gene: TRBJ2-1
abundance: few
v_gene: TRBV29-1
d_gene: TRBD1
CDR3aa: CSAQTGLGNEQFF
CDR3nt: TGCAGCGCCCAGACAGGGCTGGGCAATGAGCAGTTCTTC

j_gene: TRBJ2-7
abundance: NA
v_gene: TRBV6-5
d_gene: NA
CDR3aa: CASSYLGGNEQYF
CDR3nt: TGTGCCAGCAGTTACCTTGGGGGTAACGAGCAGTACTTC

j_gene: TRBJ1-1
abundance: many
v_gene: TRBV12-3/TRBV12-4
d_gene: TRBD1
CDR3aa: CASSWTGGTEAFF
CDR3nt: TGTGCCAGCAGTTGGACAGGGGGCACTGAAGCTTTCTTT

j_gene: TRBJ1-2
abundance: few
v_gene: TRBV28
d_gene: NA
CDR3aa: CASYQTSYTF
CDR3nt: TGTGCCAGCTACCAAACAAGCTACACCTTC

j_gene: TRBJ1-4
abundance: many
v_gene: TRBV7-2
d_gene: TRBD1
CDR3aa: CASSLTGVGEKLFF
CDR3nt: TGTGCCAGCAGCCTCACAGGGGTTGGGGAAAAACTGTTTTTT

j_gene: TRBJ2-2
abundance: NA
v_gene: TRBV7-9
d_gene: NA
CDR3aa: CASSSTLRGGGELFF
CDR3nt: TGTGCCAGCAGCTCAACGTTGCGGGGTGGCGGGGAGCTGTTTTTT

j_gene: TRBJ2-1
abundance: many
v_gene: TRBV4-1
d_gene: NA
CDR3aa: CASSQDGRGAGGYNEQFF
CDR3nt: TGCGCCAGCAGCCAAGATGGCAGGGGGGCCGGCGGGTACAATGAGCAGTTCTTC

j_gene: TRBJ1-2
abundance: NA
v_gene: TRBV5-5
d_gene: TRBD1
CDR3aa: CASSFDRGQEGYTF
CDR3nt: TGTGCCAGCAGCTTCGACAGGGGGCAGGAAGGCTACACCTTC

j_gene: TRBJ2-1
abundance: many
v_gene: TRBV5-1
d_gene: TRBD1
CDR3aa: CASSYDREDGEQFF
CDR3nt: TGCGCCAGCAGCTATGACAGGGAAGACGGTGAGCAGTTCTTC

j_gene: TRBJ2-3
abundance: many
v_gene: TRBV5-1
d_gene: TRBD1
CDR3aa: CASSKAYRGLDTQYF
CDR3nt: TGCGCCAGCAGCAAAGCCTACAGGGGCCTGGATACGCAGTATTTT

j_gene: TRBJ1-6
abundance: NA
v_gene: TRBV20-1
d_gene: NA
CDR3aa: CSARAYTNSPLHF
CDR3nt: TGCAGTGCTAGAGCGTACACCAATTCACCCCTCCACTTT

j_gene: TRBJ1-4
abundance: NA
v_gene: TRBV7-7
d_gene: NA
CDR3aa: CASSLAQDEKLFF
CDR3nt: TGTGCTAGCAGCTTAGCCCAAGATGAAAAACTGTTTTTT

j_gene: TRBJ2-6
abundance: NA
v_gene: TRBV6-2/TRBV6-3
d_gene: TRBD1
CDR3aa: CASSYGQAYSGANVLTF
CDR3nt: TGTGCCAGCAGTTACGGACAGGCCTACTCTGGGGCCAACGTCCTGACTTTC

j_gene: TRBJ1-1
abundance: many
v_gene: TRBV3-1
d_gene: NA
CDR3aa: CASSLGETEAFF
CDR3nt: TGTGCCAGCAGCCTTGGGGAGACTGAAGCTTTCTTT

j_gene: TRBJ1-4
abundance: NA
v_gene: TRBV7-9
d_gene: NA
CDR3aa: CASRISTRGLNEKLFF
CDR3nt: TGTGCCAGCAGGATCTCAACCCGGGGCCTTAATGAAAAACTGTTTTTT

j_gene: TRBJ2-7
abundance: few
v_gene: TRBV10-3
d_gene: TRBD2
CDR3aa: CAISPSGGLYEQYF
CDR3nt: TGTGCCATCAGCCCTAGCGGGGGGCTCTACGAGCAGTACTTC

j_gene: TRBJ1-2
abundance: many
v_gene: TRBV27
d_gene: NA
CDR3aa: CASRGLWGEPNYGYTF
CDR3nt: TGTGCCAGCAGGGGATTGTGGGGAGAGCCTAACTATGGCTACACCTTC

j_gene: TRBJ2-7
abundance: NA
v_gene: TRBV6-1
d_gene: NA
CDR3aa: CASSPNAGSYEQYF
CDR3nt: TGTGCCAGCAGCCCCAATGCGGGATCCTACGAGCAGTACTTC

j_gene: TRBJ1-1
abundance: many
v_gene: TRBV20-1
d_gene: NA
CDR3aa: CSVNPGVTEAFF
CDR3nt: TGCAGTGTAAACCCAGGGGTCACTGAAGCTTTCTTT

j_gene: TRBJ2-3
abundance: NA
v_gene: TRBV10-2
d_gene: NA
CDR3aa: CASRAADTQYF
CDR3nt: TGCGCCAGCAGGGCGGCAGATACGCAGTATTTT

j_gene: TRBJ1-6
abundance: few
v_gene: TRBV6-6
d_gene: NA
CDR3aa: CASSYSTGSPHF
CDR3nt: TGTGCCAGCAGTTACTCGACAGGTAGTCCCCACTTT